In this sample, the clone carrying this T cell receptor (beta chain) turned up a few times. The sample is drawn from a study of cytomegalovirus exposure and HLA in healthy donors. Vbeta (60) and Jbeta (13) primers were used in the PCR. Original data processing: In a later analysis, approximately 80 million unique TCR beta chains included roughly 11 million shared by two or more donors. Sequencing was performed with immunoSEQ multiplex PCR; in TCRdb, only in-frame clones are kept and a portion is missing. V and J calls and clone size come straight from that table; D and trimming were deduced from the DNA. Of roughly 140,000 clones listed, 55% to 70% are singletons. The trim removed 5 bases at V and 4 bases at J, leaving 5 bases unmatched. Germline assignment: CDR1 SGHDN and CDR2 FVKESK. The CDR3 contains 14 residues.

Sample: PBMCs. V and J are TRBV14 and TRBJ1-1, with 9 bases matching TRBD1. The TCR was taken from a woman in her sixties or seventies in good health and CMV-seropositive. CDR3 amino acids: CASSTQGAGTEAFF. The CDR3 DNA follows: TGTGCCAGCAGCACACAGGGGGCTGGCACTGAAGCTTTCTTT.